Sequencing of this TCR beta chain was carried out in a study of identical twins. The sample holds a few counts of this clonotype. Antigen unknown. Study-wide findings and caveats: Less excess twin sharing appeared in beta out-of-frame sequences.

With 2 bases removed from V and 4 bases from J, the gap between germline ends came to 12 bases. The germline V gene encodes CDR1 GTSNPN and CDR2 SVGIG (reference sequence). CDR3 length equals 14 residues. TCRdb independently ran MiXCR on the 5' RACE reads; one entry per CDR3 protein. The sample lists about 150,000 distinct CDR3 sequences; roughly 3.5% were seen once. The receptor was derived from a young man in good health. V usage is TRBV30 and J usage is TRBJ1-5; D remains unclear. Sequencing was carried out using memory T cells sorted from blood. CDR3 coding DNA: TGTGCCTGGAGTTCGGGCATCGGGAATCAGCCCCAGCATTTT. This codes for CAWSSGIGNQPQHF.